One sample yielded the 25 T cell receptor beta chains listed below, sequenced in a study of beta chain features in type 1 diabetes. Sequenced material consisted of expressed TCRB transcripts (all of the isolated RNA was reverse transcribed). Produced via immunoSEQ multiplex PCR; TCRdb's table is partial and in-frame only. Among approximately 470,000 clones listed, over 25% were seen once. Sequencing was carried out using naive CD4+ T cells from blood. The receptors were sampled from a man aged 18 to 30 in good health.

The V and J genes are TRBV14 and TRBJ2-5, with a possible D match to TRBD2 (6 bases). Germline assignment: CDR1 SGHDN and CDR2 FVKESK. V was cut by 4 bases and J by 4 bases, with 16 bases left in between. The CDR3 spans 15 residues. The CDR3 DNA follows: TGTGCCAGCAGCCTAAGGAGGGAGAGTCGAGAGACCCAGTACTTC. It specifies CASSLRRESRETQYF. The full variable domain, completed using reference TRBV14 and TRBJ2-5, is EAGVTQFPSHSVIEKGQTVTLRCDPISGHDNLYWYRRVMGKEIKFLLHFVKESKQDESGMPNNRFLAERTGGTYSTLKVQPAELEDSGVYFCASSLRRESRETQYFGPGTRLLVL.

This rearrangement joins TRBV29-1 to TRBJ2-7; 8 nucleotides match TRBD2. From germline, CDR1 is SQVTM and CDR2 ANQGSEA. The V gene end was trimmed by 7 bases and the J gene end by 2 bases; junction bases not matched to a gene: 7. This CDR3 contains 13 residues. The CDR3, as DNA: TGCAGCGCTTTACTAGCGGCCACCTACGAGCAGTACTTC. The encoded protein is CSALLAATYEQYF.

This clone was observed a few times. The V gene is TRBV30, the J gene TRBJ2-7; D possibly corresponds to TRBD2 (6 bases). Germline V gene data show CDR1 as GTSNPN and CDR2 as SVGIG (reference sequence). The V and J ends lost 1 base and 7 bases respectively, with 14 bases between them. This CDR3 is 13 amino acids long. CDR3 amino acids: CAWSAQVGGEQYF. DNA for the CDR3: TGTGCCTGGAGTGCACAGGTTGGAGGGGAGCAGTACTTC.

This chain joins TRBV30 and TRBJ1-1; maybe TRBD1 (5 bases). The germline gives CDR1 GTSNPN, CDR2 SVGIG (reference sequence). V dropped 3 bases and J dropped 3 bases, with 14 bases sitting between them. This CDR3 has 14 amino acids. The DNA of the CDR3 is TGTGCCTGGAGAGCCGGGGGAAGGGACACTGAAGCTTTCTTT. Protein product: CAWRAGGRDTEAFF.

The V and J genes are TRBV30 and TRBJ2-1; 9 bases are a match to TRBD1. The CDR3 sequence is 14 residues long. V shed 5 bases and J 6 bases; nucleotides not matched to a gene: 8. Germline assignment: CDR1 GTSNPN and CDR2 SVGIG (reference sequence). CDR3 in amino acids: CAWDPGQGRNEQFF. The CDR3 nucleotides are TGTGCCTGGGATCCGGGACAGGGCCGCAATGAGCAGTTCTTC.

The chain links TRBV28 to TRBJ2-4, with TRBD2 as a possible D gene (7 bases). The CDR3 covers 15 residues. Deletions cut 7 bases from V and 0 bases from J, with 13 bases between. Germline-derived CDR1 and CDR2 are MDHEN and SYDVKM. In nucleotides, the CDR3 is TGTGCCAGCACCCCCGGGGGGCTAGCCAAAAACATTCAGTACTTC. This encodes CASTPGGLAKNIQYF.

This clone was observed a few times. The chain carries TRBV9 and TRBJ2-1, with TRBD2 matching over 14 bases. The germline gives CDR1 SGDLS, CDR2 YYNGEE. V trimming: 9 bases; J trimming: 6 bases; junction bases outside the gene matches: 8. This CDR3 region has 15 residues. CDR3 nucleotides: TGTGCCACGCACCCCGGACTAGCGGGAGGCAATGAGCAGTTCTTC. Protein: CATHPGLAGGNEQFF.

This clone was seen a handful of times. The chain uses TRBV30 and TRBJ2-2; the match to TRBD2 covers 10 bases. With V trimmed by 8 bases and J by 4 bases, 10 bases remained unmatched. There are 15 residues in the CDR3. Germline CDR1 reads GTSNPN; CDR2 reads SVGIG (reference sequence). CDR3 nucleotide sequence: TGTGCCCTACACCGTAGCGGGAGGACCACCGGGGAGCTGTTTTTT. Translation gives CALHRSGRTTGELFF.

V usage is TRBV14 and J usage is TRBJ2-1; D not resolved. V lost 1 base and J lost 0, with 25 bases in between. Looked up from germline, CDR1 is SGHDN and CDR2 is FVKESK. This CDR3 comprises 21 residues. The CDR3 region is CASSQVGSRTQGRFSYNEQFF. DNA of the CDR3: TGTGCCAGCAGCCAAGTAGGGTCAAGGACCCAAGGTCGGTTCTCCTACAATGAGCAGTTCTTC.

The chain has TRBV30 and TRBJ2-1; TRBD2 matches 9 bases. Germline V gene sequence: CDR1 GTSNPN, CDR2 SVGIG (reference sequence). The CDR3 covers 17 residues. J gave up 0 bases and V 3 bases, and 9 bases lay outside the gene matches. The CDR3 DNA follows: TGTGCCTGGAGGACACTAGCGGGCAAGAGCTCCTACAATGAGCAGTTCTTC. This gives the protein CAWRTLAGKSSYNEQFF.

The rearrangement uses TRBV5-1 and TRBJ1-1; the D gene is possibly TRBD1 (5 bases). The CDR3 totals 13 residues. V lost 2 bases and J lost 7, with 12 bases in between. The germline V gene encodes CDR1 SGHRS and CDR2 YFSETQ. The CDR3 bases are TGCGCCAGCAGCTTCGGACACGAGGTTGAAGCTTTCTTT. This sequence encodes CASSFGHEVEAFF.

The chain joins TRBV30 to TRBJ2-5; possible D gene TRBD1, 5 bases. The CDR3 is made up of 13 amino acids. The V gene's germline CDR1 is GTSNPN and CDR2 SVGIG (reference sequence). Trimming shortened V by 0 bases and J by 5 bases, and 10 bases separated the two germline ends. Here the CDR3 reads CAWSVQGKETQYF. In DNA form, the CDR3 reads TGTGCCTGGAGTGTTCAGGGAAAGGAGACCCAGTACTTC. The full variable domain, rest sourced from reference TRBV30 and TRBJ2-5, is SQTIHQWPATLVQPVGSPLSLECTVEGTSNPNLYWYRQAAGRGLQLLFYSVGIGQISSEVPQNLSASRPQDRQFILSSKKLLLSDSGFYLCAWSVQGKETQYFGPGTRLLVL.

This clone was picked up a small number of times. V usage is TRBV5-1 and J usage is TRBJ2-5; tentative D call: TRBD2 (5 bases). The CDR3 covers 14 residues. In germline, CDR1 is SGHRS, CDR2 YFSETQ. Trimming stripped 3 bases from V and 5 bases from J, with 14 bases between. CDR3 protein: CASSSKAGGETQYF. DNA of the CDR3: TGCGCCAGCAGCTCCAAAGCCGGCGGGGAGACCCAGTACTTC.

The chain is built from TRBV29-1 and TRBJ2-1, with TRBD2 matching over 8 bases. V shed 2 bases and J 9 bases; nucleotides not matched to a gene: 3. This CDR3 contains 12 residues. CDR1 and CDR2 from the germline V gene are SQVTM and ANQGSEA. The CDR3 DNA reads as TGCAGCGTTGAACGGACTAGCCTTGAGCAGTTCTTC. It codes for CSVERTSLEQFF.

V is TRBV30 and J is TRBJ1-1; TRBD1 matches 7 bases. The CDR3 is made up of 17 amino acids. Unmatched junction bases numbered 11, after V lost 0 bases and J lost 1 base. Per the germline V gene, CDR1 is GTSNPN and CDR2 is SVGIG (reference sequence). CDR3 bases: TGTGCCTGGAGTGTGGACAGGCAGGGGGGGTCGAACACTGAAGCTTTCTTT. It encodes CAWSVDRQGGSNTEAFF.

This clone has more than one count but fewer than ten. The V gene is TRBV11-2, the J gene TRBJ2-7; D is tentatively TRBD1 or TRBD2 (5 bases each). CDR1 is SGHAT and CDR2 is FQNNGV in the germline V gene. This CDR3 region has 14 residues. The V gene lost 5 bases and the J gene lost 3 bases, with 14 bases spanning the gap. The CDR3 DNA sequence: TGTGCCAGCAGCGTGGACAACGCGGGCTACGAGCAGTACTTC. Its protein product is CASSVDNAGYEQYF.

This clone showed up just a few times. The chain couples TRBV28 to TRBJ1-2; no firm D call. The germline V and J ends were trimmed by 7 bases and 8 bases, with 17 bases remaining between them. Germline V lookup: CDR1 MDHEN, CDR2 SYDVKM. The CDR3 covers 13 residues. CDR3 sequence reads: CASTPPEVAGYTF. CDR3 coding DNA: TGTGCCAGCACTCCCCCGGAGGTTGCGGGCTACACCTTC.

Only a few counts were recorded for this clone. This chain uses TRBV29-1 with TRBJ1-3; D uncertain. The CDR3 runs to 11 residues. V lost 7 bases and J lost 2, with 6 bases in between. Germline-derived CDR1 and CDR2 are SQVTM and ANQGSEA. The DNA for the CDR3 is TGCAGCGCCACCGCTGGAAACACCATATATTTT. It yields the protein CSATAGNTIYF.

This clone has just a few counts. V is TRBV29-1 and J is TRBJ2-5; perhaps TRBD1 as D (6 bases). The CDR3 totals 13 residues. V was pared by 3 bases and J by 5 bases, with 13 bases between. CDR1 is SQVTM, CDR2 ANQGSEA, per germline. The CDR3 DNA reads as TGCAGCGTTGACCCGACAGGTGGGGAGACCCAGTACTTC. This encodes CSVDPTGGETQYF.

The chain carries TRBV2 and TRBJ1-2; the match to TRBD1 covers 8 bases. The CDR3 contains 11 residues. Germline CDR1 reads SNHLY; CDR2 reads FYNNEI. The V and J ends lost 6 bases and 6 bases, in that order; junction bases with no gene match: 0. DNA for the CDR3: TGTGCCAGCAGGACAGGGGATGGCTACACCTTC. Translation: CASRTGDGYTF.

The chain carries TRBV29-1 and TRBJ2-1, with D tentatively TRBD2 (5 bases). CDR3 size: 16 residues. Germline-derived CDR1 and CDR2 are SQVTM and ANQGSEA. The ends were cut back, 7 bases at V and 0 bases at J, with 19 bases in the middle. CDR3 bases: TGCAGCGGACAAGCTCGAGGGTTTAGCTCCTACAATGAGCAGTTCTTC. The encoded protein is CSGQARGFSSYNEQFF.

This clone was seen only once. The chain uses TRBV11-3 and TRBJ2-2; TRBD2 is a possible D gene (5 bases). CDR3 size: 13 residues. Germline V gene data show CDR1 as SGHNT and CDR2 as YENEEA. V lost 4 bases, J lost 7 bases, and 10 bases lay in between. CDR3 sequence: CASSSRTRGELFF. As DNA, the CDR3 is TGTGCCAGCAGCTCAAGGACTCGCGGGGAGCTGTTTTTT.

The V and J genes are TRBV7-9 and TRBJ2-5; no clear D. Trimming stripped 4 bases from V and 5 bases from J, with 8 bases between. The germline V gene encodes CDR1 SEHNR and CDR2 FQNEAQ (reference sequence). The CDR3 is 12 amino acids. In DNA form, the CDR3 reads TGTGCCAGCAGCTGGTCCCAGGAGACCCAGTACTTC. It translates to CASSWSQETQYF.

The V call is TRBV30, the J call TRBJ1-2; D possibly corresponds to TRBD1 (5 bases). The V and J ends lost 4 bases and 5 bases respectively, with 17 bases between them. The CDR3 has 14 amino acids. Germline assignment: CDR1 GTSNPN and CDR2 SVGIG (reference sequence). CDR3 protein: CAWKEGAKWYGYTF. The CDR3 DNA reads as TGTGCCTGGAAGGAAGGGGCGAAGTGGTATGGCTACACCTTC.

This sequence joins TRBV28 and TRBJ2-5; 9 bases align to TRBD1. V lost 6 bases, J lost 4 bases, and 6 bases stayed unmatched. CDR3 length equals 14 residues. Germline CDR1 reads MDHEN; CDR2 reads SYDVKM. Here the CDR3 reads CASSLRDRAETQYF. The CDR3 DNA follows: TGTGCCAGCAGCCTAAGGGACAGGGCAGAGACCCAGTACTTC.